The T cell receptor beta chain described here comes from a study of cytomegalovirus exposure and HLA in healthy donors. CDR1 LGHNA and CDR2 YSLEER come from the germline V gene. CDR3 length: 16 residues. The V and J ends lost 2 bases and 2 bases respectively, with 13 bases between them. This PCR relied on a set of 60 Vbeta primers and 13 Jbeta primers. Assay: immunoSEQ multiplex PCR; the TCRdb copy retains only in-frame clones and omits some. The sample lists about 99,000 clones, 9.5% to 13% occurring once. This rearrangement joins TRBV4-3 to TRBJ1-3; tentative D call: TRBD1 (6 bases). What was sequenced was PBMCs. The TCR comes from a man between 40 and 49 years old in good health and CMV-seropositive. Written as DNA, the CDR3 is TGCGCCAGCAGCCAACAGACAGGAATAACTGGAAACACCATATATTTT. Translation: CASSQQTGITGNTIYF.